The clone carrying this T cell receptor (beta chain) was detected many times. Its antigen is undetermined. In TCRdb, the 5' RACE reads were re-called with MiXCR into one record per CDR3 protein. The sample lists 25,000 to 35,000 distinct CDR3 sequences; 2.9% were seen once. The entry originates in a study of early T cells in non-severe SARS-CoV-2 infection. The study, taken as a whole, reports: VDJdb-based matching was biased toward anti-spike CD8 responses and missed private and CD4 specificities.

V was clipped by 4 bases and J by 4 bases, with 14 bases between them. The germline gives CDR1 LGHDT, CDR2 YNNKEL (reference sequence). The CDR3 is 15 amino acids. Sequencing was carried out using whole blood. The receptor was derived from an adult who was a healthcare worker with PCR-confirmed SARS-CoV-2 infection or an uninfected control (not recorded which). The chain uses TRBV3-1 and TRBJ2-1; TRBD2 is a possible D gene (5 bases). Written as DNA, the CDR3 is TGTGCCAGCAGCCCGCGCAGCGGTACTTACAATGAGCAGTTCTTC. Its translation: CASSPRSGTYNEQFF.